This T cell receptor (beta chain) was observed in a study of cytomegalovirus exposure and HLA in healthy donors (dated by TCRdb to the late 2010s). In terms of the full investigation: A later analysis indicated that the roughly 130 validation repertoires were generated on the platform also employed for the approximately 690 repertoires of the first cohort. The study was designed to test whether signatures of past pathogen exposure could be identified by cataloging public T cell receptors. Besides the first cohort of roughly 700 subjects, a separate validation cohort made up of 120 different subjects was used. High-throughput TCR immunosequencing, statistical association of individual TCRs with disease status, and machine learning were combined to predict cytomegalovirus infection status. Broad study findings and their caveats: It was suggested by the authors that the approach could potentially be generalized to other disease states and immunological phenotypes. Most TCR sequences were observed very rarely across donors, whereas some public TCRs were present in many individuals. The classifier was reported to diagnose cytomegalovirus status with high specificity and sensitivity in both the original cohort and the validation cohort. The validation cohort had no HLA typing available for a later analysis, so co-occurrence within that cohort was assessed over all 130 or so repertoires. A total of 164 TCR beta chains were listed by the study as associated with cytomegalovirus. In vitro tests confirmed that a few of the cytomegalovirus-associated TCR beta chains recognize cytomegalovirus antigens. A later analysis found that TCRs clustered in the first cohort also tended to co-occur in the roughly 120 validation repertoires, with 94% of cluster scores above 0.

This clone was detected only a few times. The target of this receptor is not known. No base quality values were provided; no much bigger clone lies one nucleotide off. Donors formed part of the validation cohort, which comprised 120 subjects and was distinct from the first cohort of under 800 subjects. The cysteine opens and the phenylalanine closes a CDR3 of 13 amino acids. Only the CDR3 DNA is retained, 39 bases long and in frame from the first base. Sequences MNHNY (CDR1) and SVGAGI (CDR2) are obtained from the germline V gene (reference sequence). Here V drops 9 bases and J drops 5 bases, and the junction holds 9 bases not matched to any gene. Library prep was done by the immunoSEQ multiplex PCR assay. The paper's data handling went like this. A statistical classification framework was built to diagnose cytomegalovirus status from the catalog of TCR beta chain sequences. The table comes from immuneACCESS by way of TCRdb, which keeps in-frame sequences with V and J called. Part of the clones is missing from these tables; in studies checked, under half for an unresolved V gene and the rest for unknown reasons. V, J and clone size were drawn from that table, and D and trimming were deduced from the DNA. The sample table lists fewer than 250,000 clones, 83% of them with a count of one. Clones ranked in the top ten supply 5.5% to 6.5% of the sample.

Specimen: PBMCs. This sequence originates from a young woman in good health and CMV-seronegative. The chain couples TRBV6-6 to TRBJ2-7; the junction holds 8 bases that match TRBD1. The CDR3: CASVTGEKDEQYF. The DNA sequence reads TGTGCCAGTGTGACAGGGGAGAAGGACGAGCAGTACTTC.